The entry below gives a single TCR beta chain sequence along with its context. Its antigen remains unidentified. Looked up from germline, CDR1 is SEHNR and CDR2 is FQNEAQ (reference sequence). With V trimmed by 4 bases and J by 4 bases, 10 bases remained unmatched. The CDR3 has 16 amino acids. This sample is drawn from a study of cytomegalovirus exposure and HLA in healthy donors. Overall study results and limits: In a later analysis, several top co-occurrence clusters appeared linked to parvovirus B19, influenza, CMV and Epstein-Barr virus.

PCR involved 60 Vbeta and 13 Jbeta primers. Generated by immunoSEQ multiplex PCR, the TCRdb table keeps only in-frame clones and is missing some. The sample has about 120,000 clones, about 75% seen once. Source material: PBMCs. The chain links TRBV7-9 to TRBJ2-5, with 9 bases lining up with TRBD1. This TCR was sampled from a woman in her forties in good health and CMV-seropositive. The CDR3 spells CASSYSVGQGRETQYF. The CDR3 region has the DNA TGTGCCAGCAGCTACAGTGTGGGACAGGGACGAGAGACCCAGTACTTC. Supplemented by reference TRBV7-9 and TRBJ2-5, the full variable domain reads DTGVSQNPRHKITKRGQNVTFRCDPISEHNRLYWYRQTLGQGPEFLTYFQNEAQLEKSRLLSDRFSAERPKGSFSTLEIQRTEQGDSAMYLCASSYSVGQGRETQYFGPGTRLLVL.